This T cell receptor beta chain was recorded in a study of CD8+ T cells in alopecia areata. The study's findings and limits: Shared TCR sequences were less clear between patients than in mice, possibly partly from HLA diversity. Sequences from scalp samples also cover resident alphabeta T cells of normal skin. An increase in clonality over normal scalp was evident in lesional scalp, especially alopecia totalis/universalis.

The study sorted pooled cutaneous lymph node cells by CD4, CD8alpha, NKG2D, NKG2ACE and other markers. Germline V gene lookup returns CDR1 NNHDY and CDR2 SYVADS. V lost 5 bases, J lost 4 bases, and 7 bases stayed unmatched. The CDR3 loop spans 16 amino acids. cDNA serving as the sequencing template came from extracted, reverse transcribed RNA. Clones were read by immunoSEQ multiplex PCR, and TCRdb kept only the in-frame ones, dropping some. The table lists 200,000 to 300,000 clones, with no singletons. For this clone: What it binds is unknown. All gene names here are mouse names. The read is 3 residues too short to cover the CDR3 end, so that end is filled in from the germline J gene.

The origin of this receptor is a C3H/HeJ mouse with alopecia areata. For this strain, the MHC haplotype corresponds to H2-k. The rearrangement links TRBV13-3 to TRBJ1-6; 9 bases are a match to TRBD1. TRBJ1-6 is an open reading frame, and its role is uncertain. Material: CD4+ T cells sorted from a lymph node. The CDR3 bases that were read are TGTGCCAGCAGCACCTCGGGACAGGGTTATAATTCGCCC. Its translation is CASSTSGQGYNSP. The whole CDR3 protein is CASSTSGQGYNSPLYF.